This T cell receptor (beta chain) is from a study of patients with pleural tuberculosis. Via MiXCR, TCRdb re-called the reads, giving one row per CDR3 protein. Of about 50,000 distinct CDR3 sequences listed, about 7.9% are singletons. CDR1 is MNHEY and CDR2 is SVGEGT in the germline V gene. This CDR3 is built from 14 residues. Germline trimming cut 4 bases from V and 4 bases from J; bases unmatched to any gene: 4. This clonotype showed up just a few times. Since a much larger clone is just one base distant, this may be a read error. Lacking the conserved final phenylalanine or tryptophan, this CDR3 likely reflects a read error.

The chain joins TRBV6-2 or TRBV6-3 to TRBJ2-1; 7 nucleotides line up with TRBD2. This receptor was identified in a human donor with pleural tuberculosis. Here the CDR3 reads CASSSQREYNEQFL. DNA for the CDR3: TGTGCCAGCAGTTCCCAGCGGGAATACAATGAGCAGTTCCTC.